This T cell receptor beta chain was captured in a study of T-cell reconstitution after alpha-beta-depleted transplantation in children. The CDR3 is 18 amino acids. Looked up from germline, CDR1 is SGHDT and CDR2 is YYEEEE. Trimming removed 5 bases at V and 0 bases at J, with 21 bases between. The TCRbeta library incorporated unique molecular identifiers. TCRdb processed the PCR reads anew with MiXCR; each CDR3 protein has one entry. The sample carries 500,000 to 650,000 distinct CDR3 sequences, about an eighth recorded once. A few counts support this clonotype. The chain is built from TRBV5-6 and TRBJ2-1; a weak D match, TRBD2 (5 bases). The source of this sequence is a female patient under 10 years old who had a stem cell transplant for aplastic anemia, so the T cells may come from the graft donor. The specimen was PBMCs, mostly from graft donor cells, collected 180 days after TCRalphabeta/CD19-depleted stem cell transplant. This CDR3 reads CASRSGYPFSSSYNEQFF. The CDR3 DNA sequence: TGTGCCAGCAGGTCGGGGTACCCCTTCTCGAGCTCCTACAATGAGCAGTTCTTC.